This T cell receptor (beta chain) was recorded in a study of blood T cells in healthy people across ages. Trimming left V 5 bases short and J 1 base short, with 8 bases between. CDR1 and CDR2 (germline): MDHEN, SYDVKM. CDR3 length equals 14 residues. The use of a sample-barcoded 5' primer and a J-beta primer mix characterized a second PCR of roughly 7 to 11 cycles. TCRdb called the 5' RACE reads again in MiXCR, with one record for every CDR3 protein. The repertoire has roughly 800,000 distinct CDR3 sequences, roughly 24% of them found once; the top ten carry 2.5% to 3.5%. The sample was also reused in another study, on T cells of mothers and their children.

The TCR originated in a boy younger than 18 in good health. Sequencing input: blood. The chain carries TRBV28 and TRBJ1-4; D perhaps matches TRBD1 (6 bases). CDR3 sequence (DNA): TGTGCCAGCAGTAGGGGGGGAACTAATGAAAAACTGTTTTTT. The encoded protein is CASSRGGTNEKLFF.